The sequence of this T cell receptor (beta chain) was determined in a study of blood T cells in healthy people across ages. The use of a sample-barcoded 5' primer and a J-beta primer mix characterized a second PCR of roughly 6 to 11 cycles. All samples yielded 2.5 million or more CDR3-containing paired-end reads. TCRdb re-analysed the 5' RACE reads in MiXCR, keeping a single row per CDR3 protein. This sample has some 920,000 distinct CDR3 sequences, with roughly 51% found just once. The CDR3 is 13 amino acids. Looked up from germline, CDR1 is ENHRY and CDR2 is SYGVKD. V gave up 5 bases and J gave up 4 bases, with 11 bases separating them. Each donor supplied around 9.6 milliliters of peripheral blood.

The receptor was isolated from a woman aged 55-69 years in good health. The V call is TRBV10-3, the J call TRBJ2-5, with TRBD1 as a possible D gene (6 bases). The sample comprised blood. The CDR3 here is CAISQGLGETQYF. CDR3 bases: TGTGCCATCAGTCAGGGGCTGGGAGAGACCCAGTACTTC.